In this sample, the clone carrying this TCR beta chain turned up a few times. The antigen remains undetermined. These data originate in a study of T cells in Graves' hyperthyroidism and ophthalmopathy. Germline CDR1 reads MDHEN; CDR2 reads SYDVKM. V was cut by 7 bases and J by 4 bases, with 11 bases left in between. The CDR3 consists of 13 residues. From RNA transcripts, TCR beta CDR3 regions were amplified. The TCR CDR3 first-round RT-PCR relied on the HTBI primer set. A single record per CDR3 protein comes from TCRdb applying MiXCR to the multiplex PCR reads. The sample has roughly 700,000 distinct CDR3 sequences, 14% seen once; the top ten hold about 9.4%. It was considered stable Graves' hyperthyroidism when ophthalmopathy did not progress within 18 months. The PBMCs studied were ones that came from 10 ml fresh peripheral blood. Regarding the study as a whole: The model predicted ophthalmopathy a median 6.5 months before onset. Most clonotypes expanded in thyroid above 0.001 were likewise present in blood.

Specimen: blood. The sequence was obtained from a woman aged 18-29 years with Graves' hyperthyroidism. This chain joins TRBV28 and TRBJ2-1; TRBD2 is a possible D gene (6 bases). As DNA, the CDR3 is TGTGCCAGCATCCGGGACTCTTACAATGAGCAGTTCTTC. Translated: CASIRDSYNEQFF.